The present TCR beta chain was sequenced within a study of human T cells and chemical hapten exposure. Unique molecular identifiers were attached to individual cDNA molecules within the library. Authors' methods: The median was roughly 100,000 TCRs per sample, ranging roughly 23,224 to 690,600. TCRdb re-analysed the RACE reads in MiXCR, keeping a single row per CDR3 protein. These V and J calls rely on TCRdb rather than the paper's analysis. The data contain over 35,000 distinct CDR3 sequences, about 8.9% of them singletons. Broader study findings: Following DPC sensitization, TCRs present above 1 in 1000 frequency showed no change.

There are many counts of this clonotype. Its target is unknown. As to time point: patch test 2, 6 weeks after DPC sensitization. As for treatment: therapeutic diphenylcyclopropenone sensitization with weekly scalp DPC. This specimen was whole blood, taken in connection with sensitization to the hapten diphenylcyclopropenone (DPC). The origin of this receptor is a woman between 40 and 55 years old with alopecia areata. Some clones in this sample may be carry-over from other donors' samples.

CDR3 residues: CSARVPNTQYF. CDR3 nucleotides: TGCAGTGCTAGAGTCCCAAATACGCAGTATTTT. J is TRBJ2-3 and V is TRBV20-1; D is uncertain. V was cut by 1 base and J by 7 bases, with 6 bases left in between. The CDR3 covers 11 residues. CDR1 is DFQATT, CDR2 SNEGSKA, per germline (reference sequence).